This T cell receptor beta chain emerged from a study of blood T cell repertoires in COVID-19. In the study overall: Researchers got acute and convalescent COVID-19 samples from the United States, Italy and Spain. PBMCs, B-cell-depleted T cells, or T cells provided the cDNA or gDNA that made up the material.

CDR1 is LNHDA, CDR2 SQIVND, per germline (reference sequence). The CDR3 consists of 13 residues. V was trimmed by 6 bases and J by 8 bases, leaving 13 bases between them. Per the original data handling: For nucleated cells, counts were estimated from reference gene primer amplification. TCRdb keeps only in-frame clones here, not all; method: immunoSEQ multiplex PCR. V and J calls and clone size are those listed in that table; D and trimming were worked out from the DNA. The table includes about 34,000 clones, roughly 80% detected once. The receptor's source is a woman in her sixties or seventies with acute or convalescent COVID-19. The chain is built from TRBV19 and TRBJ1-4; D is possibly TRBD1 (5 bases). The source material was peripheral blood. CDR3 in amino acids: CASRLTGGEKLFF. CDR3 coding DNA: TGTGCCAGTAGACTGACCGGGGGGGAAAAACTGTTTTTT.